These 15 T cell receptor beta chains were all obtained from the same sample, sequenced in a study of OX40 agonist ivuxolimab in advanced cancers. Libraries were built with the immunoSEQ multiplex PCR assay. Here the immuneACCESS table is served through TCRdb, limited to in-frame sequences with V and J called. Missing clones are a known gap in these copies; in checked studies unresolved V genes cover under half, and the rest lacks a known reason. This sample has tens of thousands of clones in its table, and approximately 91% of those were observed once. The ten biggest clones cover under 70% of the sample. The sample was CD4+ or CD8+ T cells sorted from blood, taken in a trial of the OX40 agonist ivuxolimab. The receptors here all came from an adult with an advanced solid tumor such as melanoma, head and neck, liver or kidney cancer.

The chain links TRBV10-2 to TRBJ2-7; TRBD1 matches 11 bases. Germline V gene lookup returns CDR1 WSHSY and CDR2 SAAADI. This CDR3 is built from 12 residues. Germline trimming cut 9 bases from V and 3 bases from J; bases unmatched to any gene: 1. Written as DNA, the CDR3 is TGCGCCAGTGGGACAGGGGGCTACGAGCAGTACTTC. It translates to CASGTGGYEQYF.

This chain joins TRBV7-9 and TRBJ1-2, with a possible D match to TRBD1 (6 bases). V was clipped by 4 bases and J by 0 bases, with 15 bases between them. Germline V gene sequence: CDR1 SEHNR, CDR2 FQNEAQ (reference sequence). The length of the CDR3 is 16 residues. The CDR3, as DNA: TGTGCCAGCAGCTCCCCGGACAGTTGGTCTAACTATGGCTACACCTTC. It yields the protein CASSSPDSWSNYGYTF.

The chain has TRBV2 and TRBJ2-3, with 11 nucleotides matching TRBD2. Germline trimming cut 7 bases from V and 2 bases from J; bases unmatched to any gene: 5. Germline V gives CDR1 SNHLY, CDR2 FYNNEI. This CDR3 contains 15 residues. CDR3 in DNA: TGTGCCAGCAAAGTAGCGGGGGGGCTCACAGATACGCAGTATTTT. This gives the protein CASKVAGGLTDTQYF.

The J gene is TRBJ1-1, the V gene TRBV27; 8 positions match TRBD1. CDR1 MNHEY and CDR2 SMNVEV come from the germline V gene (reference sequence). The CDR3 contains 12 residues. The ends lost 6 bases at V and 5 bases at J; junction bases unmatched: 2. The CDR3 DNA is TGTGCCAGCAGACAGGGGGGAACTGAAGCTTTCTTT. This sequence encodes CASRQGGTEAFF.

V usage is TRBV2 and J usage is TRBJ2-2; D not certain. Germline V gene data show CDR1 as SNHLY and CDR2 as FYNNEI. The CDR3 runs to 15 residues. Between the trimmed V and J ends, which lost 6 bases and 3 bases, there was a span of 14 bases. The CDR3 protein is CASRDPGLDTGELFF. In nucleotides, the CDR3 is TGTGCCAGCAGGGACCCGGGCCTAGACACCGGGGAGCTGTTTTTT.

J is TRBJ2-3 and V is TRBV5-1; D is unclear. V was cut by 0 bases and J by 2 bases, with 16 bases left in between. Germline V gives CDR1 SGHRS, CDR2 YFSETQ. The CDR3 is made up of 17 amino acids. The CDR3 reads CASSLGLRLIDTDTQYF. As DNA, the CDR3 is TGCGCCAGCAGCTTGGGATTAAGGTTAATCGACACAGATACGCAGTATTTT. Based on the CDR3 plus reference TRBV5-1 and TRBJ2-3, the full variable domain is KAGVTQTPRYLIKTRGQQVTLSCSPISGHRSVSWYQQTPGQGLQFLFEYFSETQRNKGNFPGRFSGRQFSNSRSEMNVSTLELGDSALYLCASSLGLRLIDTDTQYFGPGTRLTVL.

This chain uses TRBV28 with TRBJ2-6, with D tentatively TRBD1 (6 bases). This CDR3 is 15 amino acids long. Trimming took off 6 bases at V and 2 bases at J, with 11 bases between the two ends. The V gene's germline CDR1 is MDHEN and CDR2 SYDVKM. CDR3 region: CASSPTGTGANVLTF. CDR3 DNA sequence: TGTGCCAGCAGCCCCACAGGGACTGGGGCCAACGTCCTGACTTTC.

The genes are TRBV6-5 and TRBJ1-1; D remains ambiguous. The CDR3 extends over 12 amino acids. From germline, CDR1 is MNHEY and CDR2 SVGAGI. Trimming removed 2 bases from V and 4 bases from J, with 5 bases in between. The CDR3 loop is CASSYGSTEAFF. CDR3 coding DNA: TGTGCCAGCAGTTACGGGTCCACTGAAGCTTTCTTT.

The chain joins TRBV29-1 to TRBJ2-3; possible D gene TRBD2, 5 bases. The CDR3 length is 12 residues. The germline V gene encodes CDR1 SQVTM and CDR2 ANQGSEA. Trimming took off 4 bases at V and 3 bases at J, with 8 bases between the two ends. The CDR3 sequence is CSVVRETDTQYF. Written as DNA, the CDR3 is TGCAGCGTTGTGAGGGAAACAGATACGCAGTATTTT.

V usage is TRBV5-6 and J usage is TRBJ1-4, with TRBD1 identical over 9 bases. V lost 4 bases to trimming and J lost 8 bases; unmatched junction nucleotides: 6. The CDR3 is made up of 14 amino acids. The V gene's germline CDR1 is SGHDT and CDR2 YYEEEE. The CDR3 coding sequence is TGTGCCAGCAGCGAGGGACAGGGTAGGGAAAAACTGTTTTTT. Amino acids: CASSEGQGREKLFF.

The rearrangement links TRBV5-1 to TRBJ2-1; D is unresolved. Per the germline V gene, CDR1 is SGHRS and CDR2 is YFSETQ. CDR3 length: 11 residues. The V end lost 5 bases, the J end lost 8 bases, and 8 bases lay between the germline ends. The CDR3 here is CASSWGYEQFF. In nucleotides, the CDR3 is TGCGCCAGCAGTTGGGGATATGAGCAGTTCTTC.

The gene calls are TRBV27 and TRBJ2-7, with TRBD2 as a possible D gene (6 bases). Germline-derived CDR1 and CDR2 are MNHEY and SMNVEV (reference sequence). The CDR3 is 13 residues long. V lost 5 bases to trimming and J lost 3 bases, with 11 bases between them. In DNA, the CDR3 is TGTGCCAGCAGTCACGGGGGAGGCTACGAGCAGTACTTC. Translating gives CASSHGGGYEQYF.

About this clone itself: The junction does not match germline at one end; this may be a read error. The gene calls are TRBV7-7 and TRBJ2-5, with D possibly being TRBD2 (6 bases). Per the germline V gene, CDR1 is SSHAT and CDR2 is FNYEAQ (reference sequence). The CDR3 has 14 residues. The CDR3, as DNA: TGTGCTAGCAGCTTAGTGGAGGGCGGAGAGACCCAGTACTTC. Translation gives CASSLVEGGETQYF.

The chain employs TRBV10-2 and TRBJ2-7; no clear D gene. The CDR3 runs 12 residues. Per the germline V gene, CDR1 is WSHSY and CDR2 is SAAADI. Trimming took 5 bases from V and 4 from J, leaving 9 bases between them. CDR3 nucleotide sequence: TGCGCCAGCAGTTCAGGCGCTTACGAGCAGTACTTC. It encodes CASSSGAYEQYF.

V and J are TRBV14 and TRBJ2-5; maybe TRBD1 (5 bases). The V end lost 0 bases, the J end lost 1 base, and 15 bases lay between the germline ends. Germline V CDR1 and CDR2: SGHDN, FVKESK. The CDR3 has 17 amino acids. In DNA, the CDR3 is TGTGCCAGCAGCCAAGATCGCCCAGGGTGGCTCCAAGAGACCCAGTACTTC. The encoded protein is CASSQDRPGWLQETQYF. Full variable domain (missing parts from reference TRBV14 and TRBJ2-5): EAGVTQFPSHSVIEKGQTVTLRCDPISGHDNLYWYRRVMGKEIKFLLHFVKESKQDESGMPNNRFLAERTGGTYSTLKVQPAELEDSGVYFCASSQDRPGWLQETQYFGPGTRLLVL.